This TCR beta chain was captured in a study of control samples from healthy donors and cancer patients. Method: immunoSEQ multiplex PCR; TCRdb's copy keeps in-frame clones and lacks some. The sample lists about 98,000 clones; 79% were seen once. V gave up 4 bases and J gave up 4 bases, with 10 bases separating them. CDR3 length equals 13 residues. CDR1 and CDR2 (germline): LNHNV, YYDKDF (reference sequence). The chain recombines TRBV15 with TRBJ1-2, with D possibly matching TRBD1 (6 bases). Sequencing was done on a sample of blood. The origin of this receptor is a woman younger than 45 in good health. The CDR3 loop is CATSTGQLYGYTF. For the CDR3, the DNA is TGTGCCACCAGCACTGGACAGCTCTATGGCTACACCTTC.